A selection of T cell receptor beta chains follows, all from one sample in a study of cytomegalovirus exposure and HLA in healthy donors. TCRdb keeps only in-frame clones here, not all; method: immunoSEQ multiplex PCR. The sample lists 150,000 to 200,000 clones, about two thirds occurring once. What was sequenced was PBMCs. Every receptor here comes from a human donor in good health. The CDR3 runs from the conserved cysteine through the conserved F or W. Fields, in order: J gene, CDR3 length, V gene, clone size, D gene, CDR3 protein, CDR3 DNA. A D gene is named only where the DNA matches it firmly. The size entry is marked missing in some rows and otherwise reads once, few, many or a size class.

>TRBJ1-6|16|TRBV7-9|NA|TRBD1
CASSLGQGIDNSPLHF
TGTGCCAGCAGCTTAGGACAGGGGATCGATAATTCACCCCTCCACTTT
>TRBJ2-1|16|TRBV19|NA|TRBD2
CASSDIAGGLYNEQFF
TGTGCCAGTAGTGATATAGCGGGGGGACTATACAATGAGCAGTTCTTC
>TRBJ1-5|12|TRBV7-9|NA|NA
CATGRDNQPQHF
TGTGCCACCGGCAGGGATAATCAGCCCCAGCATTTT
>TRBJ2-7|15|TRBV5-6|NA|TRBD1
CASSLGDRSFHEQYF
TGTGCCAGCAGCTTGGGGGACAGGTCTTTCCACGAGCAGTACTTC
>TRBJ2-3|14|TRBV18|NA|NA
CASSPTPGADTQYF
TGTGCCAGCTCACCAACACCGGGGGCAGATACGCAGTATTTT
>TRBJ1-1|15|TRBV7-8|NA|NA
CASSLAGQLNTEAFF
TGTGCCAGCAGCTTAGCTGGACAGCTGAACACTGAAGCTTTCTTT
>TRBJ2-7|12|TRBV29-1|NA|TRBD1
CSVTRGPYEQYF
TGCAGCGTTACCAGGGGGCCGTACGAGCAGTACTTC
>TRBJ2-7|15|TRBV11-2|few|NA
CASSLDVTGVREQYF
TGTGCCAGCAGCTTAGATGTAACAGGAGTCAGGGAGCAGTACTTC
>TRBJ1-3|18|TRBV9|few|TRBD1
CASSVGDGTGFSGNTIYF
TGTGCCAGCAGCGTAGGGGATGGGACAGGGTTCTCTGGAAACACCATATATTTT
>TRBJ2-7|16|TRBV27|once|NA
CASSGLPGGGPGEQYF
TGTGCCAGCAGTGGCCTCCCTGGGGGGGGGCCGGGCGAGCAGTACTTC
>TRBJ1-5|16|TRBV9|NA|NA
CASSVGPTGGNQPQHF
TGTGCCAGCAGCGTCGGCCCGACGGGGGGAAATCAGCCCCAGCATTTT
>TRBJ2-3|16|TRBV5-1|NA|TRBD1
CASSSAGQGGTDTQYF
TGCGCCAGCAGCTCGGCGGGACAGGGCGGCACAGATACGCAGTATTTT
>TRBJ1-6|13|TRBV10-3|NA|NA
CAATWQDNSPLHF
TGTGCCGCCACCTGGCAAGATAATTCACCCCTCCACTTT
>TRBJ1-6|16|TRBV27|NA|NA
CASLRWTVHYNSPLHF
TGTGCCAGCCTTCGATGGACAGTACACTATAATTCACCCCTCCACTTT
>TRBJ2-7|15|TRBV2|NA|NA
CASSEARRGTYEQYF
TGTGCCAGCAGTGAAGCCCGCAGGGGTACCTACGAGCAGTACTTC
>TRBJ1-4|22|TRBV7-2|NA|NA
CASSLARFAGTRQRSTNEKLFF
TGTGCCAGCAGCCTAGCGAGGTTTGCCGGGACTCGGCAAAGGTCAACTAATGAAAAACTGTTTTTT
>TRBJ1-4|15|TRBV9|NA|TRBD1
CASSGGQGDNEKLFF
TGTGCCAGCAGCGGCGGACAGGGGGATAATGAAAAACTGTTTTTT
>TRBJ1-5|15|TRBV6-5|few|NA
CASSRTGEANQPQHF
TGTGCCAGCAGTCGAACGGGGGAGGCCAATCAGCCCCAGCATTTT
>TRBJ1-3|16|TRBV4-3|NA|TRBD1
CASSQELDRVGNTIYF
TGCGCCAGCAGCCAAGAATTGGACAGGGTTGGAAACACCATATATTTT
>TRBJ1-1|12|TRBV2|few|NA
CASIIVNTEAFF
TGTGCCAGCATTATCGTGAACACTGAAGCTTTCTTT
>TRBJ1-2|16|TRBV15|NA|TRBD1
CATSTPHQGADYGYPF
TGTGCCACCAGCACGCCTCATCAGGGGGCAGACTATGGCTACCCCTTC
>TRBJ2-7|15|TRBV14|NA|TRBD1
CASSPRQGVDYEQYF
TGTGCCAGCAGCCCGCGACAGGGGGTGGACTACGAGCAGTACTTC
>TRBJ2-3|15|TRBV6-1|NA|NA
CASSELGQSTDTQYF
TGTGCCAGCAGTGAACTGGGACAAAGCACAGATACGCAGTATTTT
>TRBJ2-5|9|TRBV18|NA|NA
CASPRAQYF
TGTGCCAGCCCCCGGGCCCAGTACTTC
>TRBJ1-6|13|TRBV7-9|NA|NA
CASRQEYNSPLHF
TGTGCCAGCAGACAGGAATATAATTCACCCCTCCACTTT
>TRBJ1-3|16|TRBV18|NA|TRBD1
CASSPGQSVSGNTIYF
TGTGCCAGCTCACCGGGACAGTCAGTCTCTGGAAACACCATATATTTT
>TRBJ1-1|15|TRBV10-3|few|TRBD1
CAISEPDRGDTEAFF
TGTGCCATCAGTGAACCGGACAGGGGAGACACTGAAGCTTTCTTT
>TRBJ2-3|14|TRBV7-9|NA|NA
CASSRQLSTDTQYF
TGTGCCAGCAGCCGACAGTTAAGCACAGATACGCAGTATTTT
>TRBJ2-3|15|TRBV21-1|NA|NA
CASSVPRASTDTQYF
TGTGCCAGCAGCGTTCCCAGGGCAAGCACAGATACGCAGTATTTT
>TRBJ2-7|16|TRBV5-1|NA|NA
CASSLGGRGFGNEQYF
TGCGCCAGCAGCTTAGGGGGGAGGGGGTTCGGAAACGAGCAGTACTTT
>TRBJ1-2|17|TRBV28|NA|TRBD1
CASSPRGTALDLGGYTF
TGTGCCAGCAGTCCCCGGGGGACAGCTTTAGATCTTGGTGGCTACACCTTC
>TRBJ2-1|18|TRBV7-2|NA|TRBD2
CASSFPGTSGGALNEQFF
TGTGCCAGCAGCTTCCCCGGGACTAGCGGGGGGGCCCTCAATGAGCAGTTCTTC
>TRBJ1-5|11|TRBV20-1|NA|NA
CSASSEGPQHF
TGCAGTGCTAGTTCCGAGGGACCCCAGCATTTT
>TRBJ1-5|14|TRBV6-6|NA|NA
CASSYGTSDQPQHF
TGTGCCAGCAGTTACGGTACCAGCGATCAGCCCCAGCATTTT
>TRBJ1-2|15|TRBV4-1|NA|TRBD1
CASSPKAEGARGYTF
TGCGCCAGCAGCCCTAAGGCTGAGGGGGCGAGAGGCTACACCTTC
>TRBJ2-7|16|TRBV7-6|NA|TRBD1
CASSLAGTGLSYEQYF
TGTGCCAGCAGCTTGGCCGGGACAGGGCTCTCCTACGAGCAGTACTTC
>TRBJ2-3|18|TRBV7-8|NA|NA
CASSLASTGGRRTDTQYF
TGTGCCAGCAGCTTAGCTAGTACGGGGGGCAGGAGGACAGATACGCAGTATTTT
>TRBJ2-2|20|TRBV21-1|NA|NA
CASSKVASGGADHGPGELFF
TGTGCCAGCAGCAAAGTGGCTAGCGGGGGGGCGGACCACGGCCCCGGGGAGCTGTTTTTT
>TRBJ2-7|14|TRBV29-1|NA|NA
CSVEHREKSYEQYF
TGCAGCGTTGAACACAGGGAAAAGTCCTACGAGCAGTACTTC
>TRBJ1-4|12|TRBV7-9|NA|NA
CSSSILQVDRFF
TGTTCCAGCAGCATCCTACAGGTGGATCGGTTTTTT
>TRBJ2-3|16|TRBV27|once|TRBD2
CASSLKAGGRKDTQYF
TGTGCCAGCAGCCTGAAAGCGGGGGGGCGGAAAGATACGCAGTATTTT
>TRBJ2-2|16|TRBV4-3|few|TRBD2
CASSQELAGGPGELFF
TGCGCCAGCAGCCAAGAATTGGCGGGGGGGCCCGGGGAGCTGTTTTTT
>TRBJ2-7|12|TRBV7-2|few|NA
CASSGRGSEQYF
TGTGCCAGCAGCGGAAGGGGTAGCGAGCAGTACTTC